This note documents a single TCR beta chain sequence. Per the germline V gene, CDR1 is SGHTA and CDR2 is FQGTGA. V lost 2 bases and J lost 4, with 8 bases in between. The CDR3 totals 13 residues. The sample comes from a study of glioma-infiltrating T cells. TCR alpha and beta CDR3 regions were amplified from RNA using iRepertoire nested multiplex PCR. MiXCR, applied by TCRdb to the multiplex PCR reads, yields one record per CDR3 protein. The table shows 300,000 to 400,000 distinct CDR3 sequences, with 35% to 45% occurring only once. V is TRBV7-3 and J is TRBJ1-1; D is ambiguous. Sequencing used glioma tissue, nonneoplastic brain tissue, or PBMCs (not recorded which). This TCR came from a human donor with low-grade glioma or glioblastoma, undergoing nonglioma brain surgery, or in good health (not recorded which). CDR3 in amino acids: CASSLDGFTEAFF. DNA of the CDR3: TGTGCCAGCAGCTTAGACGGATTCACTGAAGCTTTCTTT.